A selection of T cell receptor beta chains follows, all from one sample in a study of cytomegalovirus exposure and HLA in healthy donors. Assay: immunoSEQ multiplex PCR; the TCRdb copy retains only in-frame clones and omits some. The listing records 200,000 to 250,000 clones. The sample consisted of PBMCs. The receptors originated from a girl aged 2-10 years in good health and CMV-seropositive. Each CDR3 is given with its conserved first and last residue. D genes are given only for firm matches.

v_gene: TRBV6-6; d_gene: TRBD1; j_gene: TRBJ2-7; CDR3nt: TGTGCCAGCCAGGGGACAGTTTACGAGCAGTACTTC; CDR3aa: CASQGTVYEQYF
v_gene: TRBV14; d_gene: TRBD2; j_gene: TRBJ2-7; CDR3nt: TGTGCCAGCAGCTGGGGGGGACCATCCTACGAGCAGTACTTC; CDR3aa: CASSWGGPSYEQYF
v_gene: TRBV7-6; d_gene: .; j_gene: TRBJ2-2; CDR3nt: TGTGCCAGCAGCCCTAGGTACACCGGGGAGCTGTTTTTT; CDR3aa: CASSPRYTGELFF
v_gene: TRBV29-1; d_gene: .; j_gene: TRBJ2-1; CDR3nt: TGCAGCGTGCAAGCGGGCAGCTCCTACAATGAGCAGTTCTTC; CDR3aa: CSVQAGSSYNEQFF
v_gene: TRBV18; d_gene: TRBD1; j_gene: TRBJ1-5; CDR3nt: TGTGCCAGCTCACCTGGACAGGGATATCAGCCCCAGCATTTT; CDR3aa: CASSPGQGYQPQHF
v_gene: TRBV27; d_gene: .; j_gene: TRBJ1-2; CDR3nt: TGTGCCAGCAGTTTAGGCAGGGGAGATGGCTACACCTTC; CDR3aa: CASSLGRGDGYTF
v_gene: TRBV28; d_gene: .; j_gene: TRBJ1-1; CDR3nt: TGTGCCAGCAGTTTACGCGCGTGGAACACTGAAGCTTTCTTT; CDR3aa: CASSLRAWNTEAFF
v_gene: TRBV7-2; d_gene: .; j_gene: TRBJ2-7; CDR3nt: TGTGCCAGCAGCTTAGACCCAGGGAACTACGAGCAGTACTTC; CDR3aa: CASSLDPGNYEQYF
v_gene: TRBV6-5; d_gene: .; j_gene: TRBJ2-1; CDR3nt: TGTGCCAGCAGTTACTCCCGGGGAACGAGCAATGAGCAGTTCTTC; CDR3aa: CASSYSRGTSNEQFF
v_gene: TRBV27; d_gene: .; j_gene: TRBJ1-5; CDR3nt: TGTGCCAGCAGTTTGAGCAGGGGCAATCAGCCCCAGCATTTT; CDR3aa: CASSLSRGNQPQHF
v_gene: TRBV4-1; d_gene: TRBD2; j_gene: TRBJ2-1; CDR3nt: TGCGCCAGCAGTGAGGGGACTAGCGGGAGTTTCAATGAGCAGTTCTTC; CDR3aa: CASSEGTSGSFNEQFF
v_gene: TRBV7-9; d_gene: .; j_gene: TRBJ2-7; CDR3nt: TGTGCCAGCAGCTTACACCGCCAGGCTCGCGAGCAGTACTTC; CDR3aa: CASSLHRQAREQYF
v_gene: TRBV6-1; d_gene: .; j_gene: TRBJ2-7; CDR3nt: TGTGCCAGCAGTTATTCGGGGGAGCAGTACTTC; CDR3aa: CASSYSGEQYF
v_gene: TRBV7-6; d_gene: TRBD2; j_gene: TRBJ2-1; CDR3nt: TGTGCCAGCAGCTTACTACTAGCGTCGTTGGATGAGCAGTTCTTC; CDR3aa: CASSLLLASLDEQFF
v_gene: TRBV2; d_gene: .; j_gene: TRBJ1-5; CDR3nt: TGTGCCAGCAGTGAAGACAGTAGCAATCAGCCCCAGCATTTT; CDR3aa: CASSEDSSNQPQHF
v_gene: TRBV27; d_gene: .; j_gene: TRBJ2-1; CDR3nt: TGTGCCAGCAGTTTCTTGACTACGAGCTCCTACAATGAGCAGTTCTTC; CDR3aa: CASSFLTTSSYNEQFF
v_gene: TRBV4-1; d_gene: .; j_gene: TRBJ2-2; CDR3nt: TGCGCCAGCAGCCTTTCCCCTGAGTACTTGGGGGAGCTGTTTTTT; CDR3aa: CASSLSPEYLGELFF
v_gene: TRBV5-5; d_gene: .; j_gene: TRBJ1-2; CDR3nt: TGTGCCAGCAGCGGCACGTATGGCTACACCTTC; CDR3aa: CASSGTYGYTF
v_gene: TRBV7-9; d_gene: TRBD1; j_gene: TRBJ1-2; CDR3nt: TGTGCCAGCAGCCCACAGGGGGTCTATGGCTACACCTTC; CDR3aa: CASSPQGVYGYTF
v_gene: TRBV29-1; d_gene: TRBD2; j_gene: TRBJ2-7; CDR3nt: TGCAGCGTTGAAAGCGGGAGCTCCTACGAGCAGTACTTC; CDR3aa: CSVESGSSYEQYF
v_gene: TRBV7-2; d_gene: TRBD2; j_gene: TRBJ2-7; CDR3nt: TGTGCCAGCAGCTTAACTAGCGTTGACACCTACGAGCAGTACTTC; CDR3aa: CASSLTSVDTYEQYF
v_gene: TRBV19; d_gene: .; j_gene: TRBJ1-3; CDR3nt: TGTGCCAGTAGTACTTCCGGGACAACGGGAAACACCATATATTTT; CDR3aa: CASSTSGTTGNTIYF
v_gene: TRBV4-1; d_gene: TRBD2; j_gene: TRBJ2-3; CDR3nt: TGCGCCAGCAGCCAAGAATCGGCAGGTACTTTACTAGCGGGAGGCAAAGATACGCAGTATTTT; CDR3aa: CASSQESAGTLLAGGKDTQYF
v_gene: TRBV5-6; d_gene: TRBD2; j_gene: TRBJ2-5; CDR3nt: TGTGCCAGCAGCCAAAGTCCGGGACTAGCGGGAGGTGAGACCCAGTACTTC; CDR3aa: CASSQSPGLAGGETQYF
v_gene: TRBV7-8; d_gene: .; j_gene: TRBJ2-7; CDR3nt: TGTGCCAGCAGCTTGGGTCCGGAGTACGAGCAGTACTTC; CDR3aa: CASSLGPEYEQYF
v_gene: TRBV30; d_gene: TRBD2; j_gene: TRBJ2-2; CDR3nt: TGTGCCTCGGATCCTCCGGGACTAGCGGGTTTGCACACCGGGGAGCTGTTTTTT; CDR3aa: CASDPPGLAGLHTGELFF
v_gene: TRBV7-8; d_gene: TRBD2; j_gene: TRBJ2-7; CDR3nt: TGTGCCAGCAGCTTAGGGGCTAGCGGGAAACTTTACGAGCAGTACTTC; CDR3aa: CASSLGASGKLYEQYF
v_gene: TRBV7-2; d_gene: .; j_gene: TRBJ2-7; CDR3nt: TGTGCCAGCAGCTCCCTCGACAGTTCCTACGAGCAGTACTTC; CDR3aa: CASSSLDSSYEQYF
v_gene: TRBV7-2; d_gene: TRBD2; j_gene: TRBJ2-7; CDR3nt: TGTGCCAGCATCCCAGATGTGGGTGGGCGCGGGAGCTACGAGCAGTACTTC; CDR3aa: CASIPDVGGRGSYEQYF
v_gene: TRBV6-1; d_gene: TRBD1; j_gene: TRBJ2-7; CDR3nt: TGTGCCAGCAGTATACCGGGACAGGGGGCCCACGAGCAGTACTTC; CDR3aa: CASSIPGQGAHEQYF
v_gene: TRBV19; d_gene: .; j_gene: TRBJ2-7; CDR3nt: TGTGCCAGTAGTCGGCAGGGCTACGAGCAGTACTTC; CDR3aa: CASSRQGYEQYF
v_gene: TRBV15; d_gene: TRBD1; j_gene: TRBJ2-7; CDR3nt: TGTGCCACCAGCAGATCGCCGGGACAGGACCCCTACGAGCAGTACTTC; CDR3aa: CATSRSPGQDPYEQYF
v_gene: TRBV7-9; d_gene: TRBD2; j_gene: TRBJ2-1; CDR3nt: TGTGCCAGCAGCTTAGGACTAGCGGGGAACAATGAGCAGTTCTTC; CDR3aa: CASSLGLAGNNEQFF
v_gene: TRBV29-1; d_gene: TRBD2; j_gene: TRBJ2-1; CDR3nt: TGCAGCGCCACCGGGACTAGCGGATACAATGAGCAGTTCTTC; CDR3aa: CSATGTSGYNEQFF
v_gene: TRBV6-5; d_gene: TRBD1; j_gene: TRBJ1-5; CDR3nt: TGTGCCAGCAGTTGGGGACAGCACAATCAGCCCCAGCATTTT; CDR3aa: CASSWGQHNQPQHF
v_gene: TRBV6-6; d_gene: TRBD1; j_gene: TRBJ2-7; CDR3nt: TGTGCCAGCATGGTCTCCGGGACAGGGGCCTCCGAGCAGTACTTC; CDR3aa: CASMVSGTGASEQYF
v_gene: TRBV5-6; d_gene: .; j_gene: TRBJ1-6; CDR3nt: TGTGCCAGCAGCTTGAAGCGTCAGAGCTCCTATAATTCACCCCTCCACTTT; CDR3aa: CASSLKRQSSYNSPLHF
v_gene: TRBV20-1; d_gene: TRBD1; j_gene: TRBJ1-2; CDR3nt: TGCAGTGCGAGGACAGGGTCAGGCTACACCTTC; CDR3aa: CSARTGSGYTF
v_gene: TRBV19; d_gene: .; j_gene: TRBJ1-1; CDR3nt: TGTGCCAGTACTCGCGGGGATGCGGTGGTCCCTCTGAACACTGAAGCTTTCTTT; CDR3aa: CASTRGDAVVPLNTEAFF
v_gene: TRBV27; d_gene: TRBD1; j_gene: TRBJ1-1; CDR3nt: TGTGCCAGCAGTCTCGCGGGACAGATGAACACTGAAGCTTTCTTT; CDR3aa: CASSLAGQMNTEAFF
v_gene: TRBV7-5; d_gene: .; j_gene: TRBJ2-5; CDR3nt: TGTGTCAGAAGCTTAGGGACAGGGGGCCTTCCGCAAGAGACCCAGTACTTC; CDR3aa: CVRSLGTGGLPQETQYF
v_gene: TRBV29-1; d_gene: .; j_gene: TRBJ2-3; CDR3nt: TGCAGCACAAACAGGGCCAGCACAGATACGCAGTATTTT; CDR3aa: CSTNRASTDTQYF
v_gene: TRBV10-3; d_gene: .; j_gene: TRBJ2-7; CDR3nt: TGTGCCATCAGGGGAGACGCCTACGAGCAGTACTTC; CDR3aa: CAIRGDAYEQYF